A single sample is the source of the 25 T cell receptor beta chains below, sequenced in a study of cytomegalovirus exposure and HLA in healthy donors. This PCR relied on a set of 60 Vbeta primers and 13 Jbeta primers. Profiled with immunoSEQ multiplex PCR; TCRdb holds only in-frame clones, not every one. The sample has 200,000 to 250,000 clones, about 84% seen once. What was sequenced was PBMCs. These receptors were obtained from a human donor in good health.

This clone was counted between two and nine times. The CDR3 bases are TGTGCCAGCTCACGGGCCAGACGCACAGATACGCAGTATTTT. This encodes CASSRARRTDTQYF. This chain connects TRBV18 to TRBJ2-3; no firm D call. This CDR3 has 14 residues. Germline assignment: CDR1 KGHSH and CDR2 LQKENI. The germline V and J ends were trimmed by 4 bases and 1 base, with 9 bases remaining between them.

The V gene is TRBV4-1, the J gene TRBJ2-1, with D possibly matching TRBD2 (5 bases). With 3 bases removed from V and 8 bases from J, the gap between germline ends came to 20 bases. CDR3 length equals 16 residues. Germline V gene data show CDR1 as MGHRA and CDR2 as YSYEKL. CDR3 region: CASSHLSGLQADEQFF. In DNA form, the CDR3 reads TGCGCCAGCAGCCACCTATCCGGGCTCCAAGCGGATGAGCAGTTCTTC.

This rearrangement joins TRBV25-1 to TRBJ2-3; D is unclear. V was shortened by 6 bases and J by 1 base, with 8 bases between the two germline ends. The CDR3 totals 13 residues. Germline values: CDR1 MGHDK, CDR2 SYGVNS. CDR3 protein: CASRASGTDTQYF. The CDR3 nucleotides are TGTGCCAGCAGGGCATCTGGCACAGATACGCAGTATTTT. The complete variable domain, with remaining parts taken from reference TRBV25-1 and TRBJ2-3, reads EADIYQTPRYLVIGTGKKITLECSQTMGHDKMYWYQQDPGMELHLIHYSYGVNSTEKGDLSSESTVSRIRTEHFPLTLESARPSHTSQYLCASRASGTDTQYFGPGTRLTVL.

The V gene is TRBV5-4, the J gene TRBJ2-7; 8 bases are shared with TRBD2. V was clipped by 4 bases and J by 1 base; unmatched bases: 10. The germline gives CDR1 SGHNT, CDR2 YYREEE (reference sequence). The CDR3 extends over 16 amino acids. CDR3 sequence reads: CASSRRGGSGSYEQYF. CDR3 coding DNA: TGTGCCAGCAGCCGTCGCGGGGGGAGTGGGTCCTACGAGCAGTACTTC.

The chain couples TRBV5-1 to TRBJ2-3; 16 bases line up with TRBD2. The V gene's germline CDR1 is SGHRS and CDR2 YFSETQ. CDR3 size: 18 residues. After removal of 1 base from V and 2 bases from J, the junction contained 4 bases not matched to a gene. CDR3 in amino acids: CASSLQGLAGGNTDTQYF. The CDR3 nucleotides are TGCGCCAGCAGCTTGCAGGGACTAGCGGGAGGGAACACAGATACGCAGTATTTT.

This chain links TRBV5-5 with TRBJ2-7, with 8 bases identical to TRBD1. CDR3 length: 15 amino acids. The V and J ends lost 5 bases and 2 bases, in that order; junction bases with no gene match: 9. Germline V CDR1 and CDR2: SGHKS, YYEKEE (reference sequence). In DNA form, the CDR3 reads TGTGCCAGCAGATGGACAGGGCCGAGCACCTACGAGCAGTACTTC. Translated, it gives CASRWTGPSTYEQYF.

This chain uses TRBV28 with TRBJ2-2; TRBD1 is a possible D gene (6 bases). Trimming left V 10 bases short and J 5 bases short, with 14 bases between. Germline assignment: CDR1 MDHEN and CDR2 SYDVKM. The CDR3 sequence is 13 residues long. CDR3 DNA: TGTGCCACCAGGGGAGTTAATACCGGGGAGCTGTTTTTT. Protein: CATRGVNTGELFF.

CDR3 nucleotides: TGTGCCAGCAGCCTTGGGGACACCTATTACGAGCAGTACTTC. Its translation: CASSLGDTYYEQYF. The V call is TRBV9, the J call TRBJ2-7, with D perhaps TRBD1 (6 bases). CDR3 size: 14 residues. The germline CDR1 and CDR2 sequences are SGDLS and YYNGEE. Trimming removed 4 bases from V and 4 bases from J, with 15 bases in between.

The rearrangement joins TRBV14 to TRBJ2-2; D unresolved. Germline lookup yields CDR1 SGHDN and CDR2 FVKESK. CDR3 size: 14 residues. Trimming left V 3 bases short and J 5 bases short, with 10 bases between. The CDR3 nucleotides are TGTGCCAGCAGCCAGGGCCCCTGGACCGGGGAGCTGTTTTTT. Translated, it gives CASSQGPWTGELFF.

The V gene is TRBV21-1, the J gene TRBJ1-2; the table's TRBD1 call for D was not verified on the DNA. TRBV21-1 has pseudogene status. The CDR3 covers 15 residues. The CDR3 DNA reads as TGTGCCAGCAGCAAAGTAAGGGGGAGAAACTATGGCTACACCTTC. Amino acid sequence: CASSKVRGRNYGYTF.

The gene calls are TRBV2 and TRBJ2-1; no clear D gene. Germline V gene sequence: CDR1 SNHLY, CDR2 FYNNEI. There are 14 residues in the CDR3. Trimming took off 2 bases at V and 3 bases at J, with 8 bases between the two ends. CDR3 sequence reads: CASSEPTIYNEQFF. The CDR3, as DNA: TGTGCCAGCAGTGAACCGACAATCTACAATGAGCAGTTCTTC.

The CDR3 sequence: CASSSPRGTDTQYF. Here the CDR3 DNA reads TGTGCCAGCAGCTCCCCCCGGGGCACAGATACGCAGTATTTT. The chain recombines TRBV9 with TRBJ2-3; D unclear. From germline, CDR1 is SGDLS and CDR2 YYNGEE. The CDR3 totals 14 residues. With 4 bases removed from V and 1 base from J, the gap between germline ends came to 10 bases.

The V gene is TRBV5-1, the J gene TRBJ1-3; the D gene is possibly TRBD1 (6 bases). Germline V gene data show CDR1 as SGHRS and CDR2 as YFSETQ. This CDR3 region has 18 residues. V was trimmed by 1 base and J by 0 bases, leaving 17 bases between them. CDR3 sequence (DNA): TGCGCCAGCAGCTTGCGATCCCGACAGGAGTCCTCTGGAAACACCATATATTTT. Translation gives CASSLRSRQESSGNTIYF.

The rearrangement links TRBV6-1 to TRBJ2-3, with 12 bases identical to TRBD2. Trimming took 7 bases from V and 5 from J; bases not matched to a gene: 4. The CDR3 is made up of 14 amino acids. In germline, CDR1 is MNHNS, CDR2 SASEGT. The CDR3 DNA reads TGTGCCAGCAAACTAGCGGGAGGAGGAGATACGCAGTATTTT. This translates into CASKLAGGGDTQYF.

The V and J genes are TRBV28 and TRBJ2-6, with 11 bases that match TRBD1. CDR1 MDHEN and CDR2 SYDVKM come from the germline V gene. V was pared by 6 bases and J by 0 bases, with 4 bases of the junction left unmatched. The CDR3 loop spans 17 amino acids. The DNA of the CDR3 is TGTGCCAGCAGGGACAGGGGGCCGAGCTCTGGGGCCAACGTCCTGACTTTC. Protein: CASRDRGPSSGANVLTF.

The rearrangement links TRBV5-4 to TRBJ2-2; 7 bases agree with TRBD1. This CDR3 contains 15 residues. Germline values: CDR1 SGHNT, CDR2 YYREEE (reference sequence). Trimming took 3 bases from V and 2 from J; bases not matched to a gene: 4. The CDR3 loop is CASSWGTVNTGELFF. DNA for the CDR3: TGTGCCAGCAGCTGGGGGACAGTAAACACCGGGGAGCTGTTTTTT.

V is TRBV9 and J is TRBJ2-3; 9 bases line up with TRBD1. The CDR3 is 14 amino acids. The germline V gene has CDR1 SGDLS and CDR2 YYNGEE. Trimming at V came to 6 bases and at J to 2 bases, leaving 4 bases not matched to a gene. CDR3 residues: CASTGTGYTDTQYF. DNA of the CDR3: TGTGCCAGCACCGGGACAGGGTACACAGATACGCAGTATTTT.

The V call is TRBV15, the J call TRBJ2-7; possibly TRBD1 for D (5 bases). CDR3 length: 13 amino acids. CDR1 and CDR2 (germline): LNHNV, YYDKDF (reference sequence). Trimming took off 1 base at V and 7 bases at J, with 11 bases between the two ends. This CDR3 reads CATSRVGAREQYF. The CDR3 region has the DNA TGTGCCACCAGCAGAGTAGGGGCGAGGGAGCAGTACTTC.

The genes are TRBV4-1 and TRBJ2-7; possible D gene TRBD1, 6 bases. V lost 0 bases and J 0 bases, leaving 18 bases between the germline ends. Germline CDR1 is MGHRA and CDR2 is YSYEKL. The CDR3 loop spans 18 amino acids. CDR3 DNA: TGCGCCAGCAGCCAAGATGTCAGGTTCGGACAGCTCTCCTACGAGCAGTACTTC. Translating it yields CASSQDVRFGQLSYEQYF.

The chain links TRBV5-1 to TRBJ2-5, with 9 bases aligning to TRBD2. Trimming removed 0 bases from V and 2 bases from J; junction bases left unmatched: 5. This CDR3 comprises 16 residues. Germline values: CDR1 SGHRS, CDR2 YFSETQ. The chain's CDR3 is CASSLGGLALQETQYF. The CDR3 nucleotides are TGCGCCAGCAGCTTGGGCGGACTAGCGCTACAAGAGACCCAGTACTTC.

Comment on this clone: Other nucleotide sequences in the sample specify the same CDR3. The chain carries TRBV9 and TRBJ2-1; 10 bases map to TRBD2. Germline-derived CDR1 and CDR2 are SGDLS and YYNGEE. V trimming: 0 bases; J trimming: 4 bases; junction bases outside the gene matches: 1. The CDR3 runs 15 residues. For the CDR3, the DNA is TGTGCCAGCAGCGTAGGACTAGCGGGTTACAATGAGCAGTTCTTC. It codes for CASSVGLAGYNEQFF.

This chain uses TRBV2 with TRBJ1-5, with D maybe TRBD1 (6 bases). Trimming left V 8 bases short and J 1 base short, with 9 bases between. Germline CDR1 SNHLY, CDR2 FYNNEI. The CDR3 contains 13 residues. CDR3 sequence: CASLGQSNQPQHF. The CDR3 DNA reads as TGTGCCAGCCTCGGACAGAGCAATCAGCCCCAGCATTTT.

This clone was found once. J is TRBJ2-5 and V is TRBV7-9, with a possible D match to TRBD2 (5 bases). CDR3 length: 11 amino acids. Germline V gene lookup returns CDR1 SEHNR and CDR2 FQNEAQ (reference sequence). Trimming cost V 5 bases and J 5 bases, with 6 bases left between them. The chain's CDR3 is CASSGGETQYF. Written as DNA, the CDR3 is TGTGCCAGCAGCGGCGGGGAGACCCAGTACTTC.

CDR3 in amino acids: CATSRDNGRAETQYF. In DNA form, the CDR3 reads TGTGCCACCAGCAGAGATAACGGGAGGGCGGAGACCCAGTACTTC. The chain couples TRBV15 to TRBJ2-5; TRBD2 matches 8 bases. The J segment lost 5 bases and the V segment lost 0 bases, leaving 5 bases of the junction unmatched. Germline assignment: CDR1 LNHNV and CDR2 YYDKDF (reference sequence). The CDR3 loop spans 15 amino acids.

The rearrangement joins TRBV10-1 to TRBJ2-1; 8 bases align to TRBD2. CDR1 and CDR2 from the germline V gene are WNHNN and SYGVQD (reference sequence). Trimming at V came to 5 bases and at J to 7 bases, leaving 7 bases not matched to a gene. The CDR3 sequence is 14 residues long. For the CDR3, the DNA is TGCGCCAGCAGTCAAAGCGGGAGATGGAATGAGCAGTTCTTC. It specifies CASSQSGRWNEQFF.